These 22 T cell receptor beta chains share one sample of origin, sequenced in a study of T cell responses to AZD1222 COVID-19 vaccine. Produced via immunoSEQ multiplex PCR; TCRdb's table is partial and in-frame only. The repertoire holds fewer than 250,000 clones, with around 92% as singletons. Material: peripheral blood, obtained on day 0 of AZD1222 vaccination. The receptors stem from an adult in good health.

With regard to this clone: This CDR3 is also generated by other DNA sequences in the sample. V usage is TRBV5-1 and J usage is TRBJ1-3; 11 nucleotides line up with TRBD1. Trimming removed 3 bases from V and 0 bases from J; junction bases left unmatched: 2. Germline values: CDR1 SGHRS, CDR2 YFSETQ. This CDR3 contains 16 residues. The CDR3 is CASSSGTGGSGNTIYF. CDR3 nucleotides: TGCGCCAGCAGCTCGGGGACAGGGGGCTCTGGAAACACCATATATTTT.

V gene TRBV5-4 combines with J gene TRBJ2-1; 10 nucleotides agree with TRBD1. CDR1 is SGHNT, CDR2 YYREEE, per germline (reference sequence). The CDR3 contains 13 residues. The V gene end was trimmed by 4 bases and the J gene end by 7 bases; junction bases not matched to a gene: 2. This CDR3 reads CASSPGQGNEQFF. CDR3 sequence (DNA): TGTGCCAGCAGCCCGGGACAGGGGAATGAGCAGTTCTTC.

The V and J genes are TRBV19 and TRBJ2-7; D may be TRBD1 or TRBD2 (5 bases each). Germline V CDR1 and CDR2: LNHDA, SQIVND (reference sequence). The CDR3 covers 15 residues. The V and J ends lost 4 bases and 4 bases respectively, with 17 bases between them. The CDR3 spells CASSNHRRLPYEQYF. The CDR3 nucleotides are TGTGCCAGTAGTAACCACAGGAGGCTTCCTTACGAGCAGTACTTC.

The table lists this clone with a count of one. The chain joins TRBV7-9 to TRBJ1-4; tentatively, D is TRBD1 (5 bases). The ends were cut back, 8 bases at V and 8 bases at J, with 12 bases in the middle. CDR1 SEHNR and CDR2 FQNEAQ come from the germline V gene (reference sequence). This CDR3 is 12 amino acids long. The CDR3 region has the DNA TGTGCCAGCGGGGGGATCGAAGAAAAACTGTTTTTT. Encoded protein: CASGGIEEKLFF.

This CDR3 reads CASSSRGGNYNEQFF. In nucleotides, the CDR3 is TGTGCCAGCAGCTCCCGCGGGGGGAACTACAATGAGCAGTTCTTC. V gene TRBV11-3 combines with J gene TRBJ2-1; 8 bases align to TRBD2. CDR3 length: 15 residues. Unmatched junction bases numbered 5, after V lost 4 bases and J lost 3 bases. The germline V gene encodes CDR1 SGHNT and CDR2 YENEEA. Complete variable domain (other parts from reference TRBV11-3 and TRBJ2-1): EAGVVQSPRYKIIEKKQPVAFWCNPISGHNTLYWYLQNLGQGPELLIRYENEEAVDDSQLPKDRFSAERLKGVDSTLKIQPAELGDSAVYLCASSSRGGNYNEQFFGPGTRLTVL.

This rearrangement joins TRBV5-5 to TRBJ2-1, with D possibly TRBD2 on 5 matching bases. V was cut by 4 bases and J by 0 bases, with 20 bases left in between. Germline V gene sequence: CDR1 SGHKS, CDR2 YYEKEE (reference sequence). The CDR3 has 18 amino acids. CDR3 sequence: CASSGRISDGNSYNEQFF. The DNA of the CDR3 is TGTGCCAGCAGCGGGAGAATCTCGGACGGGAACTCCTACAATGAGCAGTTCTTC.

The chain recombines TRBV18 with TRBJ1-1; D remains ambiguous. Looked up from germline, CDR1 is KGHSH and CDR2 is LQKENI. This CDR3 is 14 amino acids long. V shed 5 bases and J shed 3 bases, with 13 bases lying between them. The CDR3 region is CASSTAFKDTEAFF. CDR3 bases: TGTGCCAGCTCAACGGCCTTCAAGGACACTGAAGCTTTCTTT.

The chain couples TRBV5-5 to TRBJ1-1, with a tentative D call TRBD1 (5 bases). The CDR3 loop spans 15 amino acids. Trimming removed 4 bases from V and 5 bases from J, with 18 bases in between. The germline CDR1 and CDR2 sequences are SGHKS and YYEKEE (reference sequence). Here the CDR3 reads CASSPDRGRGTEAFF. The DNA of the CDR3 is TGTGCCAGCAGCCCCGACCGAGGGCGGGGGACTGAAGCTTTCTTT.

V is TRBV19 and J is TRBJ1-1; D is unresolved. The germline V and J ends were trimmed by 5 bases and 6 bases, with 13 bases remaining between them. This CDR3 is 13 amino acids long. CDR1 is LNHDA, CDR2 SQIVND, per germline (reference sequence). CDR3 sequence (DNA): TGTGCCAGTAGTCAAAGGGTTATAGCTGAAGCTTTCTTT. This encodes CASSQRVIAEAFF.

The chain couples TRBV13 to TRBJ2-2; D ambiguous. Germline-derived CDR1 and CDR2 are PRHDT and FYEKMQ (reference sequence). This CDR3 is built from 14 residues. Trimming removed 5 bases at V and 0 bases at J, with 7 bases between. CDR3 amino acids: CASSVAANTGELFF. The CDR3 bases are TGTGCCAGCAGCGTAGCCGCGAACACCGGGGAGCTGTTTTTT.

The chain links TRBV6-1 to TRBJ2-7, with 8 nucleotides matching TRBD2. V shed 4 bases and J 0 bases; nucleotides not matched to a gene: 2. This CDR3 comprises 14 residues. Germline V gene data show CDR1 as MNHNS and CDR2 as SASEGT. CDR3 protein: CASSVAGPSYEQYF. CDR3 nucleotides: TGTGCCAGCAGTGTAGCGGGACCCTCCTACGAGCAGTACTTC.

This clone was counted only a few times. The chain carries TRBV24-1 and TRBJ2-7, with D perhaps matching TRBD1 or TRBD2 (6 bases each). Germline CDR1 reads KGHDR; CDR2 reads SFDVKD. Trimming took 5 bases from V and 2 from J, leaving 9 bases between them. The CDR3 loop spans 13 amino acids. The CDR3 region is CATSARGAYEQYF. CDR3 DNA sequence: TGTGCCACCAGTGCGAGGGGGGCCTACGAGCAGTACTTC.

The chain employs TRBV24-1 and TRBJ2-2, with D tentatively TRBD1 (6 bases). Per germline, CDR1 KGHDR and CDR2 SFDVKD. This CDR3 has 14 residues. Trimming pared 0 bases from V and 6 bases from J, leaving 7 bases between. CDR3: CATSDLSGAGELFF. The CDR3 DNA reads as TGTGCCACCAGTGATTTGTCAGGGGCCGGGGAGCTGTTTTTT.

J is TRBJ1-1 and V is TRBV7-9; a possible D gene is TRBD1 (5 bases). The CDR3 sequence is 13 residues long. In germline, CDR1 is SEHNR, CDR2 FQNEAQ (reference sequence). With 4 bases removed from V and 3 bases from J, the gap between germline ends came to 9 bases. This CDR3 reads CASSWDGYTEAFF. The CDR3 nucleotides read TGTGCCAGCAGCTGGGACGGCTACACTGAAGCTTTCTTT.

The CDR3 sequence is CASSMGAGLAGYEQYF. In DNA, the CDR3 is TGCGCCAGCAGCATGGGTGCGGGGCTAGCGGGGTATGAGCAGTACTTC. J is TRBJ2-7 and V is TRBV5-1; TRBD2 matches 9 bases. Per the germline V gene, CDR1 is SGHRS and CDR2 is YFSETQ. V shed 4 bases and J 7 bases; nucleotides not matched to a gene: 15. The CDR3 contains 16 residues.

The count of this clone is one. V is TRBV28 and J is TRBJ1-2; TRBD1 might be the D (6 bases). CDR3 length: 12 amino acids. V was clipped by 3 bases and J by 5 bases, with 7 bases between them. CDR1 and CDR2 (germline): MDHEN, SYDVKM. Here the CDR3 DNA reads TGTGCCAGCAGTTTTCAGGGGTATGGCTACACCTTC. Translation gives CASSFQGYGYTF.

The chain uses TRBV5-1 and TRBJ2-2, with D hard to call. CDR3 length: 14 amino acids. The germline V gene encodes CDR1 SGHRS and CDR2 YFSETQ. Trimming stripped 2 bases from V and 4 bases from J, with 9 bases between. CDR3 region: CASSLREPTGELFF. The CDR3 nucleotides are TGCGCCAGCAGCTTAAGAGAACCCACCGGGGAGCTGTTTTTT.

This clone came up once. The rearrangement links TRBV9 to TRBJ1-2; D is ambiguous. Germline CDR1 SGDLS, CDR2 YYNGEE. The germline V and J ends were trimmed by 3 bases and 7 bases, with 13 bases remaining between them. The CDR3 consists of 13 residues. The CDR3 nucleotides are TGTGCCAGCAGCGCCCCCGGGGTAGGTGGCTACACCTTC. Translated: CASSAPGVGGYTF.

The chain is built from TRBV7-8 and TRBJ2-2, with D perhaps matching TRBD1 or TRBD2 (5 bases each). The ends were cut back, 11 bases at V and 6 bases at J, with 13 bases in the middle. This CDR3 has 12 amino acids. Germline assignment: CDR1 SGHVS and CDR2 FQNEAQ. The CDR3 loop is CAGAVEAGELFF. CDR3 DNA sequence: TGTGCCGGGGCGGTGGAGGCCGGGGAGCTGTTTTTT.

This rearrangement joins TRBV5-4 to TRBJ2-5; 10 nucleotides match TRBD2. Per germline, CDR1 SGHNT and CDR2 YYREEE (reference sequence). The V segment lost 2 bases and the J segment 5 bases; nucleotides outside the gene matches: 6. The CDR3 consists of 15 residues. CDR3 bases: TGTGCCAGCAGCTTAAGCGGGGGGGCGAGGGAGACCCAGTACTTC. This sequence encodes CASSLSGGARETQYF.

The chain has TRBV11-2 and TRBJ2-3; 10 bases fit TRBD2. The CDR3 has 16 amino acids. Trimming took 3 bases from V and 5 from J; bases not matched to a gene: 8. Germline values: CDR1 SGHAT, CDR2 FQNNGV. CDR3 nucleotides: TGTGCCAGCAGCTTCGTCCTAGCGGGGGCGCGAGATACGCAGTATTTT. Protein: CASSFVLAGARDTQYF.

About this clone itself: Other nucleotide sequences in the sample specify the same CDR3. The chain has TRBV5-1 and TRBJ1-2, with a weak D call TRBD1 (6 bases). V was shortened by 4 bases and J by 2 bases, with 9 bases between the two germline ends. Germline CDR1 SGHRS, CDR2 YFSETQ. The CDR3 sequence is 13 residues long. CDR3 residues: CASSPDSNYGYTF. CDR3 coding DNA: TGCGCCAGCAGCCCGGACAGCAACTATGGCTACACCTTC.